This TCR beta chain was profiled in a study of T cell responses to AZD1222 COVID-19 vaccine. V was clipped by 4 bases and J by 3 bases; unmatched bases: 8. The CDR3 totals 15 residues. CDR1 is SGHDT and CDR2 is YYEEEE in the germline V gene. Study-level results: The sample set comprised mostly white British donors with more females, and clonal diversity was possibly underestimated. Vaccine-associated CD4 TCRs ranged over spike, dominating at 160-218 and 743-854. Two AZD1222 administrations were followed by greater Spike-specific TCR breadth and depth.

Regarding this clone: Its antigen is currently unknown.

TCRdb's table, derived via immunoSEQ multiplex PCR, lists solely in-frame clones and lacks some. The table has some 80,000 clones, around 80% seen once. The receptor's source is an adult who received the MenACWY meningococcal vaccine as a control. Sample: peripheral blood, taken 28 days after the second dose of the MenACWY control vaccine. V usage is TRBV5-6 and J usage is TRBJ2-7, with TRBD1 matching 9 bases. The CDR3 DNA reads as TGTGCCAGCAGCGTATCCGGGACAGGGATCTACGAGCAGTACTTC. This gives the protein CASSVSGTGIYEQYF.